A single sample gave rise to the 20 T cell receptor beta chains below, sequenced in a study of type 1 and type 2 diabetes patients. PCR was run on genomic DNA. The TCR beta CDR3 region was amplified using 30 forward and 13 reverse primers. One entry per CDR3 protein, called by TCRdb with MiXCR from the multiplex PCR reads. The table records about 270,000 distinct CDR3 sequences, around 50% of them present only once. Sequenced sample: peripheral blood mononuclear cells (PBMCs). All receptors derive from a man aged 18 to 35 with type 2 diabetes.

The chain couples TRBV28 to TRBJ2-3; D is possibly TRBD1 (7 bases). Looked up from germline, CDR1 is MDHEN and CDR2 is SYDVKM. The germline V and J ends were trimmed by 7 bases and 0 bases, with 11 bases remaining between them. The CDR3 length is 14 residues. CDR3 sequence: CASTAGQSTDTQYF. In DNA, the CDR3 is TGTGCCAGCACCGCGGGACAGAGCACAGATACGCAGTATTTT. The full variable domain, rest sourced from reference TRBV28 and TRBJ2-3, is DVKVTQSSRYLVKRTGEKVFLECVQDMDHENMFWYRQDPGLGLRLIYFSYDVKMKEKGDIPEGYSVSREKKERFSLILESASTNQTSMYLCASTAGQSTDTQYFGPGTRLTVL.

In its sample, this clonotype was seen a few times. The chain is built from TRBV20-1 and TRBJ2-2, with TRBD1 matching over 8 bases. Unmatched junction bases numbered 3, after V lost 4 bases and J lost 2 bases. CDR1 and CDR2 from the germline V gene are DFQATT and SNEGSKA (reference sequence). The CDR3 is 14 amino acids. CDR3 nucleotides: TGCAGTGCTACCGGGACAGGCAACACCGGGGAGCTGTTTTTT. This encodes CSATGTGNTGELFF.

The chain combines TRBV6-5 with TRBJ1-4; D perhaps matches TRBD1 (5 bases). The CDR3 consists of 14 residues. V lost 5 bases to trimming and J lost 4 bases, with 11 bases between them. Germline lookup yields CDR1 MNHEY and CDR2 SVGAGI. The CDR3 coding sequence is TGTGCCAGCAGTCCGGGGGTAATTAATGAAAAACTGTTTTTT. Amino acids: CASSPGVINEKLFF.

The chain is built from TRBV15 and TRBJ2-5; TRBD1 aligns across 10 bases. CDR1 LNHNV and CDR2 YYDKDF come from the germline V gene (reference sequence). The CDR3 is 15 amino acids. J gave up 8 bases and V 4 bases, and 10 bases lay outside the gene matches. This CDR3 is CATSTTAGTGDTQYF. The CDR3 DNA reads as TGTGCCACCAGCACAACCGCCGGGACAGGGGATACCCAGTACTTC.

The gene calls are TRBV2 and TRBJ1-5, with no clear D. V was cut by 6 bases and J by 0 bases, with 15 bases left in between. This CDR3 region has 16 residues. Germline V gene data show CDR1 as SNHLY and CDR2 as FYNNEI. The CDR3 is CASRTRNLYSNQPQHF. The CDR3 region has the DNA TGTGCCAGCAGGACCAGGAACCTCTATAGCAATCAGCCCCAGCATTTT.

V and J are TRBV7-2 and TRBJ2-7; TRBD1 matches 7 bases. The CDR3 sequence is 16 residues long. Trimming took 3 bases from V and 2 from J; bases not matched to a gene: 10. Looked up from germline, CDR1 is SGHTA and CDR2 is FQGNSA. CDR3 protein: CASSLGRDRFTYEQYF. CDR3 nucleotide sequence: TGTGCCAGCAGCTTGGGCCGGGACAGATTTACCTACGAGCAGTACTTC.

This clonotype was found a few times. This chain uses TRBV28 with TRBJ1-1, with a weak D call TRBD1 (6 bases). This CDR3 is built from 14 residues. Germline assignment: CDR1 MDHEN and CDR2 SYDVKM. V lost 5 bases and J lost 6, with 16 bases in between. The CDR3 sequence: CASSVQGSFSEAFF. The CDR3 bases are TGTGCCAGCAGTGTACAGGGTAGTTTCTCTGAAGCTTTCTTT. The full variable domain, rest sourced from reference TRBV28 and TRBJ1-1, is DVKVTQSSRYLVKRTGEKVFLECVQDMDHENMFWYRQDPGLGLRLIYFSYDVKMKEKGDIPEGYSVSREKKERFSLILESASTNQTSMYLCASSVQGSFSEAFFGQGTRLTVV.

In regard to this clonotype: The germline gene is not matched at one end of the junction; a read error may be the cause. The CDR3 nucleotides are TGTGCCTGGAGTTCTGACAGTGCCGGGGAGCTGGTTTTT. Encoded protein: CAWSSDSAGELVF. V is TRBV30 and J is TRBJ2-2; possibly TRBD1 or TRBD2 for D (5 bases each). This CDR3 comprises 13 residues. Germline V gives CDR1 GTSNPN, CDR2 SVGIG (reference sequence). The whole variable domain, filled in from reference TRBV30 and TRBJ2-2, reads SQTIHQWPATLVQPVGSPLSLECTVEGTSNPNLYWYRQAAGRGLQLLFYSVGIGQISSEVPQNLSASRPQDRQFILSSKKLLLSDSGFYLCAWSSDSAGELVFGEGSRLTVL.

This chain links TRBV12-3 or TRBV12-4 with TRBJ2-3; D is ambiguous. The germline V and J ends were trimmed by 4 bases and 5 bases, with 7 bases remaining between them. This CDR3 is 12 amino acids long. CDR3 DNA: TGTGCCAGCAGTTCCCAGATAGATACGCAGTATTTT. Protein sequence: CASSSQIDTQYF.

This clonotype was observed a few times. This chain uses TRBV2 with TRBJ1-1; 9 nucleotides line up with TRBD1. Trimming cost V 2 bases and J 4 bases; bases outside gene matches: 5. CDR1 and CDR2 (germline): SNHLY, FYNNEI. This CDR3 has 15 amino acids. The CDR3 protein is CASSENRGLSTEAFF. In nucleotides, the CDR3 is TGTGCCAGCAGTGAAAACAGGGGGCTGAGCACTGAAGCTTTCTTT.

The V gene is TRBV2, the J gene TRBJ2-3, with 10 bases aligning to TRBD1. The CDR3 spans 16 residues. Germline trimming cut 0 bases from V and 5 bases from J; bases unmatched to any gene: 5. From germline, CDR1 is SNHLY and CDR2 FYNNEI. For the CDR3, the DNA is TGTGCCAGCAGTGAAGCGGGGACAGGGGCGATAGATACGCAGTATTTT. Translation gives CASSEAGTGAIDTQYF.

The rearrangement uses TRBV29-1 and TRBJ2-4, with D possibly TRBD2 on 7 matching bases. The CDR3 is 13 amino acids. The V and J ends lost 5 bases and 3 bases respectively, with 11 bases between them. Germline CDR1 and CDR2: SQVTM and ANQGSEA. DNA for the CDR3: TGCAGCGTTAAGGGGGGGTTCAAAAACATTCAGTACTTC. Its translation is CSVKGGFKNIQYF. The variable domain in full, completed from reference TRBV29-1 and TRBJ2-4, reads SAVISQKPSRDICQRGTSLTIQCQVDSQVTMMFWYRQQPGQSLTLIATANQGSEATYESGFVIDKFPISRPNLTFSTLTVSNMSPEDSSIYLCSVKGGFKNIQYFGAGTRLSVL.

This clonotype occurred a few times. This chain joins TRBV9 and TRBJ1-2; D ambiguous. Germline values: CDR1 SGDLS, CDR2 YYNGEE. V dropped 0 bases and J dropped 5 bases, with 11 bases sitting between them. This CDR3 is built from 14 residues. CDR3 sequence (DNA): TGTGCCAGCAGCGTAGGGCAGGACCGATATGGCTACACCTTC. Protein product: CASSVGQDRYGYTF.

Written as DNA, the CDR3 is TGTGCCAGTTCGTGGGGACAGGCGGGTACTGAAGCTTTCTTT. Translated: CASSWGQAGTEAFF. The rearrangement links TRBV19 to TRBJ1-1; TRBD1 agrees at 8 bases. Germline V gene data show CDR1 as LNHDA and CDR2 as SQIVND (reference sequence). The CDR3 is 14 amino acids. Trimming removed 8 bases from V and 5 bases from J; junction bases left unmatched: 10.

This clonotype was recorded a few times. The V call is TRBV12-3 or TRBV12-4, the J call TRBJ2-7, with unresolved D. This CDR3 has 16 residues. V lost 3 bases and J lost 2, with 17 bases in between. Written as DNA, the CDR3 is TGTGCCAGCAGTTTTCTCGGCGGAGCAAACCCCTACGAGCAGTACTTC. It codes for CASSFLGGANPYEQYF.

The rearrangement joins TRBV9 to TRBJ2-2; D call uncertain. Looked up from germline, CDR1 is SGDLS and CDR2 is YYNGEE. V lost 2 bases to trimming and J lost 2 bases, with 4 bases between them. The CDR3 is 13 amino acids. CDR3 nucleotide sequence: TGTGCCAGCAGCGTCGGCAACACCGGGGAGCTGTTTTTT. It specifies CASSVGNTGELFF.

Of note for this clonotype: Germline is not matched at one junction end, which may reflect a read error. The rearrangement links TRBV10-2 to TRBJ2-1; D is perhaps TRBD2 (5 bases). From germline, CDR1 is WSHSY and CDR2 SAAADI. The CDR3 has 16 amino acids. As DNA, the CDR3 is TGTGCCAGCAGCTCCCAACGGGGTACACCTAACAATGAGCAGTTCTTC. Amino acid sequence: CASSSQRGTPNNEQFF.

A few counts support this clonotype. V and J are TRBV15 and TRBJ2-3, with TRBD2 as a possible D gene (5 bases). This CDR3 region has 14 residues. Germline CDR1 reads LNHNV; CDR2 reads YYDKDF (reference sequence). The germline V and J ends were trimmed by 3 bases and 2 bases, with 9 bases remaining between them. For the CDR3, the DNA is TGTGCCACCAGCAGCGGGGTTCTCACAGATACGCAGTATTTT. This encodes CATSSGVLTDTQYF. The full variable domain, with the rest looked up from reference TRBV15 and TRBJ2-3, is DAMVIQNPRYQVTQFGKPVTLSCSQTLNHNVMYWYQQKSSQAPKLLFHYYDKDFNNEADTPDNFQSRRPNTSFCFLDIRSPGLGDTAMYLCATSSGVLTDTQYFGPGTRLTVL.

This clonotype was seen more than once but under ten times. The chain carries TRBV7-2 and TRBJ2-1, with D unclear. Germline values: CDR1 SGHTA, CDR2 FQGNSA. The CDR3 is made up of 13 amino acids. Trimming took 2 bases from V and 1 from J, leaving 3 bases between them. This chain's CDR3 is CASSLYSYNEQFF. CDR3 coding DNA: TGTGCCAGCAGCTTATATTCCTACAATGAGCAGTTCTTC. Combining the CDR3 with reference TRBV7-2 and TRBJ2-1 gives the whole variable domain GAGVSQSPSNKVTEKGKDVELRCDPISGHTALYWYRQSLGQGLEFLIYFQGNSAPDKSGLPSDRFSAERTGGSVSTLTIQRTQQEDSAVYLCASSLYSYNEQFFGPGTRLTVL.

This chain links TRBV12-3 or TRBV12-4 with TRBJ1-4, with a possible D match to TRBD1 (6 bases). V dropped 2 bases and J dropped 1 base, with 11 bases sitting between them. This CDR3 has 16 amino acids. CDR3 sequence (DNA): TGTGCCAGCAGTTTATGGGGGCGCGTAACTAATGAAAAACTGTTTTTT. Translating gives CASSLWGRVTNEKLFF.